The source of this T cell receptor beta chain is a study of shared clonotypes between healthy human individuals. Study information: Three CD4 naive, three CD4 memory, two CD8 naive and one CD8 memory plate were used per donor.

Generated by immunoSEQ multiplex PCR, the TCRdb table keeps only in-frame clones and is missing some. Of 1,500,000 or so clones in the sample, approximately 97% were seen once. A note on this clone: The antigen remains unidentified.

Caucasian adults residing in Nashville, Tennessee made up all the donors. The germline V gene encodes CDR1 SNHLY and CDR2 FYNNEI. V lost 2 bases to trimming and J lost 5 bases, with 16 bases between them. The CDR3 contains 16 residues. General study results and limits: Generally, naive subsets came out with larger estimated richness than memory subsets. Non-shared clonotypes showed lower generation probabilities than clonotypes common to all four donors.

The J gene is TRBJ2-1, the V gene TRBV2; either TRBD1 or TRBD2 may supply D (5 bases each). The sequence came from a man aged 30 to 39 in good health. Sequenced input: naive CD4+ T cells sorted from blood. The subset: CD45RA+ positively selected. As DNA, the CDR3 is TGTGCCAGCAGTGAATTGGGGACCAGAGCAAACAATGAGCAGTTCTTC. Translating gives CASSELGTRANNEQFF.